This T cell receptor beta chain was sequenced during a study of CXCR3-negative and CXCR3-positive naive CD8 T cells. Whole-study context: Sequencing yielded 120 million to 150 million TRB reads, roughly 1.5 +/- 0.3 million per library.

Through 5' RACE with UMI labels, the TRB cDNA libraries were prepared. TCRdb reprocessed the 5' RACE reads and reports one entry per CDR3 protein, with no DNA. The sample includes 75,000 to 95,000 distinct CDR3 sequences. Germline V gene data show CDR1 as MGHDK and CDR2 as SYGVNS. This CDR3 has 16 residues. General study points: TRB CDR3 properties indicated TCR strength, while surface CD5 was similar across naive subsets. Relative to memory CD8+ cells, whose diversity was much lower, both naive subsets had comparably high diversity.

A remark on this clonotype: What it recognizes is unknown.

This receptor was obtained from a human donor in good health. Some clones in this sample may be carry-over from other donors' samples. Sequencing used naive CXCR3- CD8+ T cells from blood. The sample's subset: CD45RO-CCR7+CD27+CD95- naive CD8+ T cells lacking CXCR3 (TNR3-). The genes are TRBV25-1 and TRBJ2-7; TCRdb selects TRBD1, and the lack of DNA leaves this call unchecked. The CDR3 region is CASSGQWPGQLSRKYF.